The T cell receptor beta chain under discussion was sequenced for a study of T cell responses to AZD1222 COVID-19 vaccine (dated by TCRdb to the early 2020s). With respect to the entire study: Because spike-specific TCR depth and breadth did not differ between the two schedules, AZD1222 recipients who got a second dose at roughly 4 weeks were pooled with those who got a second dose at roughly 12 weeks. TCR sequencing covered 230 or so trial participants: about 210 given two doses of AZD1222 and 26 given two doses of MenACWY control vaccine. Enrollment into the trials was organized by age into subgroups of 18-55, 56-69 and 70-plus years, and those subgroups contained approximately 150, 30 and 60 TCR-sequenced participants, respectively.

The CDR3 regions of human TCRbeta chains were analyzed by immunosequencing. The authors' pipeline ran thus. Repertoire TCRs were matched against a reference library of SARS-CoV-2-specific TCRs generated with the MIRA antigen-specificity platform. Breadth meant the fraction of unique TCRs that were SARS-CoV-2-associated, whereas depth meant the fraction of total T cells that were SARS-CoV-2-associated. Using the MIRA data, each spike-specific TCR was assigned both to the spike region to which the TCR was reactive and to a CD4 or CD8 class. Log10-transformed breadth and depth values were compared by one-way ANOVA with Sidak's multiple comparisons tests. TCRdb mirrors the immuneACCESS table, restricted to in-frame sequences. Some clones are absent from its copies; in checked studies, under half trace to an unresolved V gene, and the reason for the others is unknown. Clone size and the V and J calls come from that table; the DNA yielded D and trimming. For this sample the table gives approximately 110,000 clones, of which about nine tenths were detected only once. The ten largest clones represent around 7% of the sample.

Reading the label with the study, this specimen's time point is: baseline before first vaccination. The vaccinee samples were drawn from two UK trials, COV001 and COV002, one of which was a single-blind randomized controlled phase 2/3 trial testing AZD1222 (ChAdOx1 nCoV-19) in healthy adults. Trial participant PBMC samples were collected at day 0 and day 28 after the second dose for TCRbeta chain sequencing. A remark on this clone: This receptor's antigen is unknown. Within one base of it there is no much larger clone, and no base qualities were kept.

The CDR3 holds 16 amino acids from the cysteine to the phenylalanine. Only CDR3 DNA is held: 48 bases, read in frame from base 1. CDR1 and CDR2 were assigned from the germline V gene as SGHTA and FQGNSA. V is cut by 1 base and J by 2 bases, and the space between the germline ends is 15 bases. Study-wide findings and limitations: Because no day 14 peak-response samples were available, repertoires were characterized only after the peak T cell response. Participants were mostly white British and included more females than males, and it was suggested by the authors that clonal diversity may have been underestimated. Conclusions about previously exposed vaccinees are limited because only six or seven AZD1222 recipients were SARS-CoV-2 seropositive at baseline. The 56-69-year group was small, and its depth increase did not reach significance, likely because of low power. Spike-specific TCR breadth and depth rose significantly after two AZD1222 doses compared with day 0 and with MenACWY recipients. The vaccine-associated CD4 TCRs covered the entire spike protein, and the dominant responses fell in regions 160-218 and 743-854. Nearly half of unique spike-specific TCRs reportedly recognized epitopes outside regions mutated in the B.1.351 and B.1.1.7 variants.

This sequence originates from an adult in good health. The sequence links TRBV7-2 to TRBJ2-7; D gene: possibly TRBD2, on 5 matching bases. Sequenced here: peripheral blood, sampled on day 0 of AZD1222 vaccination. The bases are TGTGCCAGCAGCTTAGGGGCGGGCAGCGGAGCCTACGAGCAGTACTTC. This is translated as CASSLGAGSGAYEQYF.